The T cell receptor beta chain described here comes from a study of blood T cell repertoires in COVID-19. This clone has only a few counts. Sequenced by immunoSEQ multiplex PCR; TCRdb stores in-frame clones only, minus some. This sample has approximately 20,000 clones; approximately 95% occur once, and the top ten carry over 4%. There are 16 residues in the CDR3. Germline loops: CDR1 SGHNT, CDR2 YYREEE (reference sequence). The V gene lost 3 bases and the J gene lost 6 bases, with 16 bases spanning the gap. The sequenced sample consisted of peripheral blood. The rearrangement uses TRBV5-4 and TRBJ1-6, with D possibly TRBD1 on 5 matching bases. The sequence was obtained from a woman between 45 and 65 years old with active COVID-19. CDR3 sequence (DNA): TGTGCCAGCAGCTCTCGGCAGGGTACTACTAATTCACCCCTCCACTTT. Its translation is CASSSRQGTTNSPLHF.